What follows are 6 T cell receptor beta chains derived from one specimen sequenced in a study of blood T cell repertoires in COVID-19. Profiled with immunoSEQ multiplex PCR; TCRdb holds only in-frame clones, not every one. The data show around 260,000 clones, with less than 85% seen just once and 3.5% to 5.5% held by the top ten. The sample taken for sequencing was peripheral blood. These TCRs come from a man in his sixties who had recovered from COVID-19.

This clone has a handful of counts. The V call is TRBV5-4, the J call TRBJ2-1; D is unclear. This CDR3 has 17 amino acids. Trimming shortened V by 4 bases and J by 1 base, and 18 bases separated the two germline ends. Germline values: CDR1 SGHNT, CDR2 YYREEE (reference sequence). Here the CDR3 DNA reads TGTGCCAGCAGCCCCGCCTCAGACTGGTATTCCTACAATGAGCAGTTCTTC. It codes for CASSPASDWYSYNEQFF. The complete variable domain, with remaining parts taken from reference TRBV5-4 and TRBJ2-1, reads ETGVTQSPTHLIKTRGQQVTLRCSSQSGHNTVSWYQQALGQGPQFIFQYYREEENGRGNFPPRFSGLQFPNYSSELNVNALELDDSALYLCASSPASDWYSYNEQFFGPGTRLTVL.

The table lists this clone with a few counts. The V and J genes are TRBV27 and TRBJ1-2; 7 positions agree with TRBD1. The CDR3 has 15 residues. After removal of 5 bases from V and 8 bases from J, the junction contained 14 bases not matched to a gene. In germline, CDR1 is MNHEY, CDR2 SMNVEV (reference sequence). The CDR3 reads CASSNLGTARVGYTF. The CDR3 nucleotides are TGTGCCAGCAGTAACCTCGGGACAGCAAGGGTGGGCTACACCTTC.

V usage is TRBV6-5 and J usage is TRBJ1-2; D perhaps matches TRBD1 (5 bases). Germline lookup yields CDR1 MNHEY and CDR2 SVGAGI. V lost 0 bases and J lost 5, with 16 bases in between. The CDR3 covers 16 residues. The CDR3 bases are TGTGCCAGCAGTTACTCCCAGGGCAGGGTCTCTTATGGCTACACCTTC. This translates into CASSYSQGRVSYGYTF.

The DNA of the CDR3 is TGTGCCAGCAGTCCCCGTCAGACACAGCCCCAGCATTTT. Translating gives CASSPRQTQPQHF. V and J are TRBV12-3 or TRBV12-4 and TRBJ1-5; D remains ambiguous. The CDR3 is made up of 13 amino acids. Trimming shortened V by 5 bases and J by 7 bases, and 12 bases separated the two germline ends.

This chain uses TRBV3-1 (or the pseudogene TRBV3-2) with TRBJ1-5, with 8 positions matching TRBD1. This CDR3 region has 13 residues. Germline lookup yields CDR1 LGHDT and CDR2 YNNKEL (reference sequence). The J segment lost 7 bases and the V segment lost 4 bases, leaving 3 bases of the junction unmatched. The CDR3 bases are TGTGCCAGCAGCCTCCAGGGGGCACAGCCCCAGCATTTT. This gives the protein CASSLQGAQPQHF.

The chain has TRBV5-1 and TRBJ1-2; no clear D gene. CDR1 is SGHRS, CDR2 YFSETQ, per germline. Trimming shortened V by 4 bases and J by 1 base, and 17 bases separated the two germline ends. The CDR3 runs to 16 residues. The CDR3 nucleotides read TGCGCCAGCAGCATGACACCGACCTCGCTTAACTATGGCTACACCTTC. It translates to CASSMTPTSLNYGYTF.